These 21 T cell receptor beta chains originate from one sample sequenced in a study of blood T cell repertoires in COVID-19. Sequenced by immunoSEQ multiplex PCR; TCRdb stores in-frame clones only, minus some. Among some 290,000 clones listed, around four fifths were seen once. The sequencing input was peripheral blood. These receptors came from a man between 60 and 70 years old who had recovered from COVID-19.

The chain links TRBV24-1 to TRBJ1-5; the D gene is possibly TRBD1 (6 bases). The CDR3 covers 14 residues. Trimming took off 6 bases at V and 0 bases at J, with 8 bases between the two ends. Germline V gives CDR1 KGHDR, CDR2 SFDVKD. This CDR3 reads CATSPGDSNQPQHF. The CDR3, as DNA: TGTGCCACCAGTCCAGGGGATAGCAATCAGCCCCAGCATTTT.

V usage is TRBV27 and J usage is TRBJ2-1; 12 bases agree with TRBD1. This CDR3 spans 22 amino acids. V was pared by 3 bases and J by 4 bases, with 22 bases of the junction left unmatched. From germline, CDR1 is MNHEY and CDR2 SMNVEV (reference sequence). CDR3 sequence (DNA): TGTGCCAGCAGTTTTTCCACGACCGGGACAGGGGGCAGCGGGAGGAAGTACAATGAGCAGTTCTTC. Translating it yields CASSFSTTGTGGSGRKYNEQFF.

The rearrangement links TRBV7-9 to TRBJ2-1, with D possibly TRBD2 on 5 matching bases. V was trimmed by 1 base and J by 7 bases, leaving 20 bases between them. Germline V gene sequence: CDR1 SEHNR, CDR2 FQNEAQ (reference sequence). CDR3 length: 17 residues. The CDR3 DNA sequence: TGTGCCAGCAGCTTAGGTAGGAGTCTCCCTAGAGGGAATGAGCAGTTCTTC. Its translation: CASSLGRSLPRGNEQFF.

CDR3 DNA: TGTGCCAGCAGCCCGGAGACGGGACTCCCAAACGAGCAGTACTTC. It encodes CASSPETGLPNEQYF. This rearrangement joins TRBV7-9 to TRBJ2-7; TRBD2 is a possible D gene (6 bases). There are 15 residues in the CDR3. V lost 5 bases to trimming and J lost 5 bases, with 19 bases between them. Germline values: CDR1 SEHNR, CDR2 FQNEAQ (reference sequence).

The chain couples TRBV27 to TRBJ1-1; TRBD1 aligns across 8 bases. The junction had 5 bases not matched to a gene; V was cut back by 8 bases and J by 3 bases. The germline V gene has CDR1 MNHEY and CDR2 SMNVEV (reference sequence). This CDR3 is 13 amino acids long. The CDR3 region has the DNA TGTGCCAGCCGGACAGGGTCGTACACTGAAGCTTTCTTT. It specifies CASRTGSYTEAFF.

The genes are TRBV7-8 and TRBJ2-7; TRBD1 is a possible D gene (6 bases). Trimming shortened V by 5 bases and J by 0 bases, and 11 bases separated the two germline ends. The CDR3 totals 14 residues. Germline CDR1 SGHVS, CDR2 FQNEAQ. CDR3 in amino acids: CASSKGTSSYEQYF. Written as DNA, the CDR3 is TGTGCCAGCAGCAAAGGGACAAGCTCCTACGAGCAGTACTTC.

This chain connects TRBV19 to TRBJ2-5, with 7 bases aligning to TRBD2. Germline V lookup: CDR1 LNHDA, CDR2 SQIVND (reference sequence). The CDR3 loop spans 14 amino acids. Unmatched junction bases numbered 9, after V lost 6 bases and J lost 5 bases. The CDR3: CASRAGRPGETQYF. The CDR3 region has the DNA TGTGCCAGTAGAGCGGGACGGCCAGGGGAGACCCAGTACTTC.

The J gene is TRBJ1-3, the V gene TRBV11-3, with D perhaps matching TRBD1 (5 bases). Germline V lookup: CDR1 SGHNT, CDR2 YENEEA. The ends were cut back, 3 bases at V and 3 bases at J, with 9 bases in the middle. The CDR3 length is 14 residues. The CDR3 region is CASSFGGGGNTIYF. In DNA form, the CDR3 reads TGTGCCAGCAGCTTCGGGGGTGGTGGAAACACCATATATTTT.

The V and J genes are TRBV6-2 or TRBV6-3 and TRBJ2-1; 14 bases align to TRBD2. The CDR3 covers 17 residues. In germline, CDR1 is MNHEY, CDR2 SVGEGT. The V segment lost 5 bases and the J segment 8 bases; nucleotides outside the gene matches: 11. CDR3 residues: CASSLFETSGRAYEQFF. Here the CDR3 DNA reads TGTGCCAGCAGTCTTTTTGAGACTAGCGGGAGGGCCTATGAGCAGTTCTTC.

The V and J genes are TRBV7-3 and TRBJ2-7; D ambiguous. V was pared by 3 bases and J by 2 bases, with 8 bases between. The CDR3 runs 13 residues. CDR1 is SGHTA, CDR2 FQGTGA, per germline. CDR3 DNA: TGTGCCAGCAGCTTGGCGAGGACCTACGAGCAGTACTTC. It yields the protein CASSLARTYEQYF.

V is TRBV9 and J is TRBJ1-1; the match to TRBD1 covers 10 bases. The CDR3 extends over 18 amino acids. Losses at the gene ends were 0 bases for V and 0 bases for J; bases not matched to a gene: 8. The germline CDR1 and CDR2 sequences are SGDLS and YYNGEE. The DNA of the CDR3 is TGTGCCAGCAGCGTAGCGGGACAGGGGTCAACTGTGAACACTGAAGCTTTCTTT. Translation gives CASSVAGQGSTVNTEAFF.

V usage is TRBV10-2 and J usage is TRBJ1-6, with D maybe TRBD1 (5 bases). CDR1 and CDR2 (germline): WSHSY, SAAADI. V was pared by 7 bases and J by 5 bases, with 9 bases between. The CDR3 consists of 13 residues. CDR3 region: CASKTGDNSPLHF. CDR3 DNA: TGCGCCAGCAAAACGGGGGATAATTCACCCCTCCACTTT.

This sequence joins TRBV6-4 and TRBJ2-1; 14 positions agree with TRBD2. The V gene's germline CDR1 is MRHNA and CDR2 SNTAGT. V lost 6 bases and J lost 9; bases outside the gene matches: 7. This CDR3 has 15 residues. CDR3 DNA: TGTGCCAGCAGCGCGGGACTAGCGGGAGTAAGTGAGCAGTTCTTC. This translates into CASSAGLAGVSEQFF.

The chain is built from TRBV3-1 (or the pseudogene TRBV3-2) and TRBJ1-2, with 8 bases lining up with TRBD1. CDR1 and CDR2 (germline): LGHDT, YNNKEL (reference sequence). The CDR3 length is 15 residues. With V trimmed by 4 bases and J by 5 bases, 9 bases remained unmatched. The CDR3 reads CASSPAPTGEYGYTF. The CDR3, as DNA: TGTGCCAGCAGCCCTGCGCCGACAGGGGAATATGGCTACACCTTC.

This clone was found once. This sequence joins TRBV30 and TRBJ2-6; D unresolved. The germline gives CDR1 GTSNPN, CDR2 SVGIG (reference sequence). There are 13 residues in the CDR3. Trimming stripped 3 bases from V and 6 bases from J, with 9 bases between. The CDR3 region has the DNA TGTGCCTGGAGGAGAGAGGAGGCCAACGTCCTGACTTTC. This translates into CAWRREEANVLTF.

The chain employs TRBV7-3 and TRBJ1-3; D remains ambiguous. Germline CDR1 and CDR2: SGHTA and FQGTGA. The germline V and J ends were trimmed by 8 bases and 0 bases, with 14 bases remaining between them. This CDR3 region has 15 residues. DNA of the CDR3: TGTGCCAGCTCCCTAGACGGACTCTCTGGAAACACCATATATTTT. This encodes CASSLDGLSGNTIYF.

This clone was seen only a few times. The rearrangement uses TRBV12-5 and TRBJ2-7, with a weak D call TRBD1 (6 bases). The CDR3 consists of 12 residues. V lost 5 bases to trimming and J lost 7 bases, with 12 bases between them. Germline V gives CDR1 LGHNT, CDR2 FRNRAP. The CDR3 DNA reads as TGTGCTAGTGGTCCCAGGGGCGGGGAGCAGTACTTC. Its protein is CASGPRGGEQYF. Together with reference TRBV12-5 and TRBJ2-7, the CDR3 gives the full variable domain: DARVTQTPRHKVTEMGQEVTMRCQPILGHNTVFWYRQTMMQGLELLAYFRNRAPLDDSGMPKDRFSAEMPDATLATLKIQPSEPRDSAVYFCASGPRGGEQYFGPGTRLTVT.

CDR3 nucleotide sequence: TGTGCCAGCAGCGTCCACAGGAGCTCTGGAAACACCATATATTTT. Translation: CASSVHRSSGNTIYF. The chain has TRBV9 and TRBJ1-3, with D possibly matching TRBD1 (5 bases). Trimming cost V 2 bases and J 0 bases, with 9 bases left between them. The CDR3 is 15 amino acids. Germline V CDR1 and CDR2: SGDLS, YYNGEE. Looking up the rest from reference TRBV9 and TRBJ1-3 gives the full variable domain: DSGVTQTPKHLITATGQRVTLRCSPRSGDLSVYWYQQSLDQGLQFLIQYYNGEERAKGNILERFSAQQFPDLHSELNLSSLELGDSALYFCASSVHRSSGNTIYFGEGSWLTVV.

In DNA form, the CDR3 reads TGCAGCGTTGAAGAGACAGGGGACATTCAGTACTTC. Protein product: CSVEETGDIQYF. This chain connects TRBV29-1 to TRBJ2-4; 8 nucleotides match TRBD1. CDR3 length: 12 residues. V lost 0 bases, J lost 8 bases, and 0 bases stayed unmatched. From germline, CDR1 is SQVTM and CDR2 ANQGSEA.

The gene calls are TRBV2 and TRBJ2-7; 7 nucleotides match TRBD2. The CDR3 has 15 residues. V shed 8 bases, J shed 0 bases, and the junction held 10 bases outside the gene matches. The germline CDR1 and CDR2 sequences are SNHLY and FYNNEI. CDR3 loop: CASGGLTSYSYEQYF. The CDR3 coding sequence is TGTGCCAGCGGGGGACTAACTTCCTACTCCTACGAGCAGTACTTC.

This chain links TRBV7-8 with TRBJ2-4, with D perhaps TRBD2 (5 bases). V dropped 5 bases and J dropped 0 bases, with 17 bases sitting between them. CDR3 length: 17 amino acids. Per the germline V gene, CDR1 is SGHVS and CDR2 is FQNEAQ. CDR3 protein: CASSPDRDSRAKNIQYF. DNA of the CDR3: TGTGCCAGCAGCCCGGACCGGGATTCCCGAGCCAAAAACATTCAGTACTTC. The full variable domain, in which reference TRBV7-8 and TRBJ2-4 provide the parts outside the CDR3, is GAGVSQSPRYKVAKRGQDVALRCDPISGHVSLFWYQQALGQGPEFLTYFQNEAQLDKSGLPSDRFFAERPEGSVSTLKIQRTQQEDSAVYLCASSPDRDSRAKNIQYFGAGTRLSVL.